The T cell receptor (beta chain) under discussion was sequenced for a study of T cell responses to AZD1222 COVID-19 vaccine. The protocol was immunoSEQ multiplex PCR, while the TCRdb copy is restricted to in-frame clones and leaves out a portion. The table shows roughly 180,000 clones, with 91% occurring only once. Germline assignment: CDR1 SGHRS and CDR2 YFSETQ. CDR3 length equals 16 residues. V was cut by 1 base and J by 0 bases, with 12 bases left in between. The sequenced sample was peripheral blood, obtained on day 0 of AZD1222 vaccination. The chain carries TRBV5-1 and TRBJ2-3; possible D gene TRBD2, 5 bases. This receptor was identified in an adult in good health. The CDR3 is CASSLRLASSTDTQYF. CDR3 DNA sequence: TGCGCCAGCAGCTTGCGTTTAGCGTCTAGCACAGATACGCAGTATTTT. Using reference TRBV5-1 and TRBJ2-3 for the parts outside the CDR3, the full variable domain is KAGVTQTPRYLIKTRGQQVTLSCSPISGHRSVSWYQQTPGQGLQFLFEYFSETQRNKGNFPGRFSGRQFSNSRSEMNVSTLELGDSALYLCASSLRLASSTDTQYFGPGTRLTVL.